These 18 T cell receptor beta chains originate from one sample sequenced in a study of blood T cell repertoires in COVID-19. The table came from immunoSEQ multiplex PCR; TCRdb's copy has only in-frame clones and leaves some out. The sample lists more than 250,000 clones, about four fifths occurring once. Input material: peripheral blood. Receptors were obtained from a woman aged 50 to 60 with acute or convalescent COVID-19.

The gene calls are TRBV18 and TRBJ2-3; 10 positions agree with TRBD1. The germline CDR1 and CDR2 sequences are KGHSH and LQKENI. This CDR3 is 15 amino acids long. The ends lost 3 bases at V and 4 bases at J; junction bases unmatched: 4. Here the CDR3 DNA reads TGTGCCAGCTCACCCCCGACAGGGGGCGCAGATACGCAGTATTTT. Residues: CASSPPTGGADTQYF.

This clone was seen only once. The V call is TRBV7-2, the J call TRBJ1-1; D is perhaps TRBD1 (6 bases). CDR3 length: 13 residues. Germline V gene lookup returns CDR1 SGHTA and CDR2 FQGNSA. The germline V and J ends were trimmed by 2 bases and 11 bases, with 15 bases remaining between them. For the CDR3, the DNA is TGTGCCAGCAGCTTATCGGACAGCCTAACGGCTTTCTTT. Translated: CASSLSDSLTAFF.

The V and J genes are TRBV7-9 and TRBJ2-1, with D maybe TRBD2 (6 bases). The V end lost 5 bases, the J end lost 9 bases, and 11 bases lay between the germline ends. CDR1 is SEHNR, CDR2 FQNEAQ, per germline (reference sequence). CDR3 length equals 12 residues. The CDR3 spells CASSTTSSEQFF. CDR3 bases: TGTGCCAGCAGCACGACTAGTAGTGAGCAGTTCTTC.

CDR3 residues: CASSPGTGNTEAFF. DNA of the CDR3: TGTGCCAGCAGCCCAGGGACAGGGAACACTGAAGCTTTCTTT. This chain uses TRBV5-4 with TRBJ1-1; 8 bases are a match to TRBD1. Trimming took 4 bases from V and 1 from J; bases not matched to a gene: 3. The CDR3 contains 14 residues. Germline V gene data show CDR1 as SGHNT and CDR2 as YYREEE (reference sequence).

V is TRBV15 and J is TRBJ1-5, with 7 nucleotides matching TRBD1. The ends lost 6 bases at V and 0 bases at J; junction bases unmatched: 5. Germline V gives CDR1 LNHNV, CDR2 YYDKDF (reference sequence). The CDR3 is 15 residues long. DNA of the CDR3: TGTGCCACCAGTGCGACAGGGAATAGCAATCAGCCCCAGCATTTT. Protein sequence: CATSATGNSNQPQHF.

The chain joins TRBV19 to TRBJ1-5; tentatively, D is TRBD1 (5 bases). V lost 6 bases and J lost 4, with 19 bases in between. This CDR3 spans 16 amino acids. CDR1 LNHDA and CDR2 SQIVND come from the germline V gene (reference sequence). This chain's CDR3 is CASSTPRDGGNQPQHF. CDR3 sequence (DNA): TGTGCCAGTAGCACCCCCAGGGACGGGGGTAATCAGCCCCAGCATTTT.

V usage is TRBV19 and J usage is TRBJ2-5; 7 positions agree with TRBD2. The germline V gene encodes CDR1 LNHDA and CDR2 SQIVND (reference sequence). CDR3 size: 14 residues. J gave up 5 bases and V 5 bases, and 8 bases lay outside the gene matches. The DNA for the CDR3 is TGTGCCAGTAGTCGGGACGGGGGGTTGGAGACCCAGTACTTC. This encodes CASSRDGGLETQYF.

This clone occurred once. The chain employs TRBV9 and TRBJ2-1; D is uncertain. V was trimmed by 1 base and J by 2 bases, leaving 10 bases between them. Germline CDR1 is SGDLS and CDR2 is YYNGEE. The CDR3 has 15 amino acids. The CDR3 here is CASSVSQNTYNEQFF. The CDR3 region has the DNA TGTGCCAGCAGCGTATCCCAGAACACCTACAATGAGCAGTTCTTC.

The CDR3 reads CASSEFSGTGSYEQYF. CDR3 DNA sequence: TGTGCCAGCAGTGAATTCTCCGGGACAGGGTCCTACGAGCAGTACTTC. The rearrangement uses TRBV25-1 and TRBJ2-7; TRBD1 matches 9 bases. Germline V gives CDR1 MGHDK, CDR2 SYGVNS. J was trimmed by 1 base and V by 1 base; bases with no gene match: 5. This CDR3 region has 16 residues.

J is TRBJ2-5 and V is TRBV15; 10 bases line up with TRBD1. This CDR3 spans 15 amino acids. Trimming removed 4 bases from V and 5 bases from J; junction bases left unmatched: 7. Germline V gives CDR1 LNHNV, CDR2 YYDKDF (reference sequence). CDR3 sequence reads: CATSTGGTGEETQYF. CDR3 DNA: TGTGCCACCAGCACGGGAGGGACAGGGGAGGAGACCCAGTACTTC. Looking up the rest from reference TRBV15 and TRBJ2-5 gives the full variable domain: DAMVIQNPRYQVTQFGKPVTLSCSQTLNHNVMYWYQQKSSQAPKLLFHYYDKDFNNEADTPDNFQSRRPNTSFCFLDIRSPGLGDTAMYLCATSTGGTGEETQYFGPGTRLLVL.

The chain joins TRBV19 to TRBJ1-5; D is unclear. This CDR3 is built from 11 residues. The germline gives CDR1 LNHDA, CDR2 SQIVND (reference sequence). Trimming left V 7 bases short and J 16 bases short, with 17 bases between. CDR3 DNA sequence: TGTGCCAGTACCTCGCGGAGGGCCACCCATTTT. This sequence encodes CASTSRRATHF.

The V gene is TRBV4-1, the J gene TRBJ1-4; TRBD1 agrees at 10 bases. Losses at the gene ends were 4 bases for V and 8 bases for J; bases not matched to a gene: 10. In germline, CDR1 is MGHRA, CDR2 YSYEKL. The length of the CDR3 is 16 residues. CDR3 sequence: CASSRNPGTGAEKLFF. CDR3 in DNA: TGCGCCAGCAGCCGGAACCCCGGGACAGGGGCCGAAAAACTGTTTTTT.

The chain links TRBV5-4 to TRBJ2-1; 8 positions agree with TRBD1. Germline V CDR1 and CDR2: SGHNT, YYREEE (reference sequence). The CDR3 contains 18 residues. J was trimmed by 6 bases and V by 2 bases; bases with no gene match: 16. CDR3 sequence reads: CASSFGVSGTGTRNEQFF. For the CDR3, the DNA is TGTGCCAGCAGCTTTGGGGTTTCCGGGACAGGTACTCGCAATGAGCAGTTCTTC.

In this sample, this clone turned up once. This chain links TRBV4-3 with TRBJ2-3; D not certain. The CDR3 is 16 amino acids. Germline-derived CDR1 and CDR2 are LGHNA and YSLEER. Between the trimmed V and J ends, which lost 0 bases and 0 bases, there was a span of 10 bases. The CDR3 bases are TGCGCCAGCAGCCAAGAAGTAATCACTAGCACAGATACGCAGTATTTT. This codes for CASSQEVITSTDTQYF.

J is TRBJ1-4 and V is TRBV6-5; D is undetermined. CDR3 length: 15 residues. Trimming removed 3 bases from V and 0 bases from J, with 8 bases in between. CDR1 is MNHEY, CDR2 SVGAGI, per germline. The chain's CDR3 is CASSYGRTTNEKLFF. The DNA for the CDR3 is TGTGCCAGCAGTTATGGCCGAACAACTAATGAAAAACTGTTTTTT.

The CDR3 reads CAISDGTGQGEQYF. CDR3 sequence (DNA): TGTGCCATCAGTGACGGGACAGGGCAAGGCGAGCAGTACTTC. This chain joins TRBV10-3 and TRBJ2-7; 9 bases agree with TRBD1. Germline CDR1 reads ENHRY; CDR2 reads SYGVKD. The CDR3 has 14 amino acids. Trimming removed 3 bases from V and 6 bases from J; junction bases left unmatched: 6.

The V call is TRBV14, the J call TRBJ1-4; D is ambiguous. V lost 4 bases and J 3 bases, leaving 15 bases between the germline ends. The CDR3 sequence is 16 residues long. Germline CDR1 SGHDN, CDR2 FVKESK. The CDR3 protein is CASSLTTWHANEKLFF. The DNA for the CDR3 is TGTGCCAGCAGCCTAACCACGTGGCACGCTAATGAAAAACTGTTTTTT.

V usage is TRBV5-5 and J usage is TRBJ2-7, with 11 nucleotides matching TRBD1. The J segment lost 11 bases and the V segment lost 4 bases, leaving 8 bases of the junction unmatched. The V gene's germline CDR1 is SGHKS and CDR2 YYEKEE (reference sequence). This CDR3 has 13 residues. CDR3 bases: TGTGCCAGCAGCCCCGGGACAGGGGGTCGGAAGTACGTC. It specifies CASSPGTGGRKYV.